This is a list of T cell receptor beta chains from one sample in a study of blood T cells in healthy people across ages. Via MiXCR, TCRdb re-called the 5' RACE reads, giving one row per CDR3 protein. The table includes over 1,500,000 distinct CDR3 sequences, roughly 50% detected once. Sequences were obtained from blood. These receptors all come from a woman between 40 and 50 years old in good health. Each CDR3 is given with its conserved first and last residue. A D gene is named only where the DNA matches it firmly. Rows give clone size only sometimes, using once, few, many, or a class for an expanded clone.

TRBJ2-5 once TRBV27 TRBD1 CASSSSGTGRQETQYF TGTGCCAGCAGTTCATCCGGGACAGGGAGGCAAGAGACCCAGTACTTC
TRBJ2-7 many TRBV29-1 NA CSVEDGGEQYF TGCAGCGTTGAAGACGGGGGCGAGCAGTACTTC
TRBJ1-2 once TRBV28 NA CASSFPGNNYGYIF TGTGCCAGCAGTTTTCCGGGGAACAACTATGGCTACATCTTC
TRBJ1-2 NA TRBV27 NA CASSLQGPIPLFGYTF TGTGCCAGCAGTTTACAGGGACCTATACCACTTTTCGGCTACACCTTC
TRBJ1-2 NA TRBV7-2 NA CASSFNRHRVGGYTF TGTGCCAGCAGCTTTAATCGCCACAGGGTAGGGGGCTACACCTTC
TRBJ2-7 NA TRBV20-1 NA CSARGLSGFLHERYF TGCAGTGCTAGGGGGTTGAGTGGTTTCCTGCACGAGCGGTACTTC
TRBJ1-2 many TRBV7-9 NA CASSFNRGAGGYTF TGTGCCAGCAGCTTCAACCGGGGGGCGGGAGGCTACACCTTC
TRBJ2-1 NA TRBV7-9 NA CASSYKGRRGGILPNEQFF TGTGCCAGCAGCTATAAGGGAAGGAGGGGGGGAATTTTACCCAATGAGCAGTTCTTC
TRBJ2-1 NA TRBV20-1 NA CSAADRETQFF TGCAGTGCTGCAGATAGAGAGACCCAGTTCTTC
TRBJ1-5 few TRBV12-3/TRBV12-4 NA CASSQGVNSNQPQHF TGTGCCAGCAGCCAAGGGGTGAATAGCAATCAGCCCCAGCATTTT
TRBJ2-4 NA TRBV10-1 TRBD1 CASSRRRDSPVEQYF TGCGCCAGCAGTCGAAGAAGGGACAGCCCCGTTGAGCAGTACTTC
TRBJ2-3 NA TRBV7-9 NA CASSLDTRTQDTQYF TGTGCCAGCAGCTTAGACACACGCACGCAAGATACGCAGTATTTT